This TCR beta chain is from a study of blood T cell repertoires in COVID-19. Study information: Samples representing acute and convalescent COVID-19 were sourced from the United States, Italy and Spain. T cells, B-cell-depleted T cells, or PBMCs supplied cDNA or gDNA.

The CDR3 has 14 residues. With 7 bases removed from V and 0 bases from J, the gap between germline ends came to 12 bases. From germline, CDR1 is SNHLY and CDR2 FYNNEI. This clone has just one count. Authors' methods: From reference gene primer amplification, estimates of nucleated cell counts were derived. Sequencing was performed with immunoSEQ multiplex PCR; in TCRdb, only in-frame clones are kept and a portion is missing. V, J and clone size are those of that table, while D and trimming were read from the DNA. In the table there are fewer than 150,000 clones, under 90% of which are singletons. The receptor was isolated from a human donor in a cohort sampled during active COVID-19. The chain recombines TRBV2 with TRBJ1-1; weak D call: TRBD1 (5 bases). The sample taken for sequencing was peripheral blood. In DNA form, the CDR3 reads TGTGCCAGCAAATCAGGGAATATGAACACTGAAGCTTTCTTT. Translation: CASKSGNMNTEAFF.